Each of the 9 T cell receptor beta chains below was sequenced from the same sample in a study of tumor-infiltrating lymphocytes in localized non-small cell lung cancer. This table comes from immunoSEQ multiplex PCR, and its TCRdb copy is limited to in-frame clones, with some not included. The repertoire includes roughly 14,000 clones, roughly four fifths of them detected once, and about 19% sits in the top ten. The material sequenced was lung tumor tissue. These receptors came from a human donor with non-small cell lung cancer.

This chain connects TRBV27 to TRBJ1-2; D is uncertain. V was shortened by 5 bases and J by 4 bases, with 20 bases between the two germline ends. Germline V gene lookup returns CDR1 MNHEY and CDR2 SMNVEV (reference sequence). This CDR3 spans 16 amino acids. CDR3: CASSPSPWQFLYGYTF. The CDR3, as DNA: TGTGCCAGCAGTCCATCCCCGTGGCAGTTCCTCTATGGCTACACCTTC.

The chain recombines TRBV21-1 with TRBJ1-6. TRBV21-1 has pseudogene status. The CDR3 extends over 19 amino acids. DNA of the CDR3: TGTGCCAGCAGCAAAGGGGAGTTCCACAGGAGCTCCTATAATTCACCCCTCCACTTT. It yields the protein CASSKGEFHRSSYNSPLHF.

The chain joins TRBV7-8 to TRBJ2-7; TRBD1 might be the D (5 bases). CDR1 and CDR2 from the germline V gene are SGHVS and FQNEAQ. Trimming took off 1 base at V and 2 bases at J, with 9 bases between the two ends. The CDR3 contains 14 residues. CDR3 sequence: CASSLEGFTYEQYF. In DNA, the CDR3 is TGTGCCAGCAGCTTAGAGGGGTTTACCTACGAGCAGTACTTC.

This chain joins TRBV28 and TRBJ1-4; no clear D. CDR1 and CDR2 from the germline V gene are MDHEN and SYDVKM. V was pared by 5 bases and J by 8 bases, with 15 bases between. This CDR3 comprises 14 residues. CDR3: CASSLHGHREKLFF. The CDR3 region has the DNA TGTGCCAGCAGTCTACACGGTCATCGGGAAAAACTGTTTTTT.

This clone has more than one count but fewer than ten. The chain recombines TRBV16 with TRBJ2-7; 10 positions match TRBD1. The CDR3 is 15 residues long. V gave up 3 bases and J gave up 1 base; unmatched junction bases: 3. Germline V gives CDR1 KGHSY, CDR2 FQNENV. DNA of the CDR3: TGTGCCAGCAGCCATGGGACAGGGGTATCCTACGAGCAGTACTTC. Its protein is CASSHGTGVSYEQYF.

The sample holds a few counts of this clone. V gene TRBV5-4 combines with J gene TRBJ1-1, with 7 bases that match TRBD1. The germline V gene encodes CDR1 SGHNT and CDR2 YYREEE (reference sequence). V gave up 5 bases and J gave up 3 bases; unmatched junction bases: 4. This CDR3 comprises 13 residues. The chain's CDR3 is CASRSGQYTEAFF. CDR3 DNA: TGTGCCAGCAGATCGGGACAGTACACTGAAGCTTTCTTT.

This rearrangement joins TRBV27 to TRBJ1-6, with D possibly being TRBD1 (5 bases). V lost 5 bases and J lost 2, with 10 bases in between. Germline CDR1 is MNHEY and CDR2 is SMNVEV (reference sequence). The CDR3 loop spans 15 amino acids. The CDR3 DNA reads TGTGCCAGCAGTCAGGGTTGGACCTATAATTCACCCCTCCACTTT. Protein: CASSQGWTYNSPLHF.

The V and J genes are TRBV6-1 and TRBJ1-3; D gene ambiguous. Germline assignment: CDR1 MNHNS and CDR2 SASEGT. V gave up 1 base and J gave up 3 bases, with 13 bases separating them. CDR3 length equals 16 residues. This CDR3 is CASSEGVGVGGNTIYF. The CDR3, as DNA: TGTGCCAGCAGTGAAGGAGTTGGGGTGGGTGGAAACACCATATATTTT.

This clone was observed once. The chain recombines TRBV10-2 with TRBJ1-3; D uncertain. V dropped 1 base and J dropped 5 bases, with 24 bases sitting between them. The CDR3 consists of 19 residues. CDR1 WSHSY and CDR2 SAAADI come from the germline V gene. The CDR3: CASSEFLAGSLRTRNTIYF. CDR3 bases: TGCGCCAGCAGTGAGTTCCTTGCGGGTTCCCTCCGAACCCGAAACACCATATATTTT.